One sample yielded the 10 T cell receptor beta chains listed below, sequenced in a study of blood T cell repertoires in COVID-19. Assay used: immunoSEQ multiplex PCR; TCRdb lists only in-frame clones, some missing. The sample contains some 130,000 clones, around nine tenths of which appear only once. Sequencing used peripheral blood. The receptors derive from a woman in her sixties or seventies with COVID-19, enrolled during active disease.

The J gene is TRBJ1-1, the V gene TRBV19; D is perhaps TRBD1 (5 bases). The CDR3 length is 16 residues. CDR1 and CDR2 from the germline V gene are LNHDA and SQIVND (reference sequence). The V gene lost 4 bases and the J gene lost 3 bases, with 18 bases spanning the gap. The CDR3 coding sequence is TGTGCCAGTAGTACTAAATCCTCCTCCAGGGACACTGAAGCTTTCTTT. Its translation is CASSTKSSSRDTEAFF.

The V and J genes are TRBV6-5 and TRBJ1-2; D is unclear. V gave up 6 bases and J gave up 8 bases, with 16 bases separating them. The CDR3 consists of 13 residues. Germline V CDR1 and CDR2: MNHEY, SVGAGI. CDR3 protein: CASRRAGEEGYTF. Here the CDR3 DNA reads TGTGCCAGCAGAAGGGCGGGAGAAGAAGGCTACACCTTC.

The rearrangement links TRBV12-3 or TRBV12-4 to TRBJ1-1, with D unclear. The CDR3 spans 12 residues. V lost 1 base and J 7 bases, leaving 7 bases between the germline ends. The CDR3 protein is CASSLGGLEAFF. Here the CDR3 DNA reads TGTGCCAGCAGTTTAGGAGGCCTTGAAGCTTTCTTT.

V usage is TRBV7-2 and J usage is TRBJ2-7, with 8 bases identical to TRBD2. With 3 bases clipped from V and 4 bases from J, the junction kept 8 bases outside the gene matches. Germline assignment: CDR1 SGHTA and CDR2 FQGNSA. The CDR3 has 15 residues. The CDR3 DNA reads TGTGCCAGCAGCTTCGGGGCGGGGGGTTTTTACGAGCAGTACTTC. It is translated as CASSFGAGGFYEQYF.

J is TRBJ1-4 and V is TRBV5-4, with 9 bases matching TRBD1. This CDR3 has 15 residues. Per germline, CDR1 SGHNT and CDR2 YYREEE (reference sequence). With 4 bases clipped from V and 5 bases from J, the junction kept 6 bases outside the gene matches. The CDR3 nucleotides are TGTGCCAGCAGCGGGACAGGGAGCCTAAATGAAAAACTGTTTTTT. Translation: CASSGTGSLNEKLFF.

The rearrangement uses TRBV5-1 and TRBJ2-5, with D tentatively TRBD2 (5 bases). The germline gives CDR1 SGHRS, CDR2 YFSETQ. Trimming removed 4 bases from V and 4 bases from J, with 8 bases in between. The CDR3 sequence is 12 residues long. CDR3 region: CASSSLAETQYF. The CDR3 nucleotides read TGCGCCAGCAGCAGTCTAGCAGAGACCCAGTACTTC.

The chain carries TRBV28 and TRBJ1-4; D unresolved. V lost 3 bases to trimming and J lost 8 bases, with 16 bases between them. Germline V lookup: CDR1 MDHEN, CDR2 SYDVKM. The CDR3 is made up of 15 amino acids. CDR3 DNA sequence: TGTGCCAGCAGTTTGGTGGGAGGCCGTAACGAAAAACTGTTTTTT. Protein: CASSLVGGRNEKLFF.

The chain uses TRBV6-5 and TRBJ2-5, with 9 bases lining up with TRBD1. CDR1 and CDR2 (germline): MNHEY, SVGAGI. V was clipped by 4 bases and J by 5 bases; unmatched bases: 5. This CDR3 has 14 amino acids. CDR3 amino acids: CASSWTGVDETQYF. The CDR3 nucleotides read TGTGCCAGCAGTTGGACAGGGGTCGATGAGACCCAGTACTTC.

The chain carries TRBV5-1 and TRBJ2-1, with 7 bases aligning to TRBD2. Germline assignment: CDR1 SGHRS and CDR2 YFSETQ. Trimming cost V 5 bases and J 2 bases; bases outside gene matches: 4. CDR3 length: 14 residues. CDR3: CASSLAGTYNEQFF. Here the CDR3 DNA reads TGCGCCAGCAGTTTAGCGGGTACCTACAATGAGCAGTTCTTC.

There are a few counts of this clone. This chain links TRBV9 with TRBJ2-3; TRBD2 aligns across 15 bases. The CDR3 runs 18 residues. V shed 4 bases and J 6 bases; nucleotides not matched to a gene: 12. Looked up from germline, CDR1 is SGDLS and CDR2 is YYNGEE. CDR3 sequence (DNA): TGTGCCAGCAGCCCCACCCCGGGGACTAGCGGGGGGTTGGATACGCAGTATTTT. This sequence encodes CASSPTPGTSGGLDTQYF. The full variable domain, in which reference TRBV9 and TRBJ2-3 provide the parts outside the CDR3, is DSGVTQTPKHLITATGQRVTLRCSPRSGDLSVYWYQQSLDQGLQFLIQYYNGEERAKGNILERFSAQQFPDLHSELNLSSLELGDSALYFCASSPTPGTSGGLDTQYFGPGTRLTVL.